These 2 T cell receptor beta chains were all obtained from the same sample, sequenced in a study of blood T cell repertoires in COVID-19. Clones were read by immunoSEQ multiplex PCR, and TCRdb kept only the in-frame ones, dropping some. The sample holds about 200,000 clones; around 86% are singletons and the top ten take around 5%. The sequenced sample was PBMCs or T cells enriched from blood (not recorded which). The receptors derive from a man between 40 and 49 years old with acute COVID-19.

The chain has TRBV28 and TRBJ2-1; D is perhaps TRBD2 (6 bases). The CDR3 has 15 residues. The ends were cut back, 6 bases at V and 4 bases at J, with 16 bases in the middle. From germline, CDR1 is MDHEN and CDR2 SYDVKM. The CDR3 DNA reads TGTGCCAGCAGGGGCGGAGGGTCCCAATACAATGAGCAGTTCTTC. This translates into CASRGGGSQYNEQFF.

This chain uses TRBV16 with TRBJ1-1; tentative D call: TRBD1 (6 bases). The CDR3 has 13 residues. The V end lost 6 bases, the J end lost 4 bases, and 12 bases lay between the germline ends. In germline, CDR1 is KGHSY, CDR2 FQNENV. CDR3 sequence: CASSQQGGTEAFF. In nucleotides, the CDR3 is TGTGCCAGCAGTCAACAGGGTGGCACTGAAGCTTTCTTT.